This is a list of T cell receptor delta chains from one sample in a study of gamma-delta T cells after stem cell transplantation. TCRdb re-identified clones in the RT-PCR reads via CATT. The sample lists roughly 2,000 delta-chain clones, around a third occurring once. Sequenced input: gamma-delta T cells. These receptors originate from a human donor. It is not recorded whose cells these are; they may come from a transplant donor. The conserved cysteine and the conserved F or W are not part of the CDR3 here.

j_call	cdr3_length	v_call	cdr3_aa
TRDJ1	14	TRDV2	ACDTLGDTRTDKLI
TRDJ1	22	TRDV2	ACDTLRSPLVLGDTPIWSDKLI
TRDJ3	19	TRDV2	ACDTGLTGGPGSWDTRQMF
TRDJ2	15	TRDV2	ACDTVPGGPLTAQLF
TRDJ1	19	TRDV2	ACDTILPTGGTRSYTDKLI
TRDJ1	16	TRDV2	ACDTLSAEVGEDDKLI
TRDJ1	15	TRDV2	ACDSVLGDTRTDKLI
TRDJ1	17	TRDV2	ACDTVGLGDPRGTDKLI
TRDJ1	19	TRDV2	ACDGLSLAQLGDPYTDKLI
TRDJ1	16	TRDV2	ACDTVGVLGDNTDKLI
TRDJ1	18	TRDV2	ACDTVTGSLGGYAVDKLI
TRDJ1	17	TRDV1	ALGDKVVWTAQWADKLI
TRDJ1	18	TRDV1	ALGNFWPVWLLGYTDKLI
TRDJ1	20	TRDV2	ACDTVSPAENTGGPGNYKLI
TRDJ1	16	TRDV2	ACDNLGDTLAVSDKLI
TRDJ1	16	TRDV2	ASDGVLLGDTLTDKLI
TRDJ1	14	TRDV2	ACDPLGDQVGDKLI
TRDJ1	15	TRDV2	ACDALLGDRYTDKLI
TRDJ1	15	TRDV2	ACHPPGASLYTDKLI
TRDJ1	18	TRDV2	ACDPIELGDKIRYTDKLI
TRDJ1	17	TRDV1	ALGEQGLVWGARTDKLI
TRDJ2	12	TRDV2	ACDKLGGREQLF
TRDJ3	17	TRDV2	ACDTAGGTSSWDTPQMF
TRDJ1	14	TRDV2	ACDYLLGDTTDKLI
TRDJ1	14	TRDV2	ACDPLGATDTDKLI
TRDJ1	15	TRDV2	ACDTLRAPGFADKLI
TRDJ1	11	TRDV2	ACDAYGTDKLI
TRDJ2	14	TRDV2	ACDPLLGDNGAQLF
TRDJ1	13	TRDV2	ACEPMGDVTDKLI
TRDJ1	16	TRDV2	ACDTVGGGAQYTDKLI
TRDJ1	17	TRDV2	ACDTIGNWGEGNTDKLI
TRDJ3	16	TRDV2	ACDRLGESSWDTRQMF
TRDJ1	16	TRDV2	ACDTVSWGIPQIDKLI
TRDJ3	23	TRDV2	ACDTVSGWGTPLRLSSWDTPQMF
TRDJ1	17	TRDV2	ACDTVLGDTLDTTDKLI
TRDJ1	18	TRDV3	ACPGLPTLLGGRLGDKLI
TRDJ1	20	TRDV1	ALGTPLRLSPRTGGYPDKLI
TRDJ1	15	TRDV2	ACDTPVLGDTTDKLI
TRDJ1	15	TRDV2	ACDSLAGYGLGDKLI
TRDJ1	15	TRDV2	ACDGLLGDTSTDKLI
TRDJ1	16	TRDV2	ACDTVGGGAQYTDKLI
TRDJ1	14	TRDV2	ACDCMLGDNTDKLI
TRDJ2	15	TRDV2	ACDALTTGGLTAQLF
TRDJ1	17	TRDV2	ACDPLKIYARRGTDKLI
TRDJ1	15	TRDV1	ALGELELRVYTDKLI
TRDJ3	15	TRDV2	ACVSLSSSWDTRQMF
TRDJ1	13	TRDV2	ACDTLARSTDKLI
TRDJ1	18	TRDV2	ACDPVLGDTRRDLADKLI
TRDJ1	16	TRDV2	ACDTMGDPKFYTDKLI
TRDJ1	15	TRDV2	ACDTVEGYAVVDKLI